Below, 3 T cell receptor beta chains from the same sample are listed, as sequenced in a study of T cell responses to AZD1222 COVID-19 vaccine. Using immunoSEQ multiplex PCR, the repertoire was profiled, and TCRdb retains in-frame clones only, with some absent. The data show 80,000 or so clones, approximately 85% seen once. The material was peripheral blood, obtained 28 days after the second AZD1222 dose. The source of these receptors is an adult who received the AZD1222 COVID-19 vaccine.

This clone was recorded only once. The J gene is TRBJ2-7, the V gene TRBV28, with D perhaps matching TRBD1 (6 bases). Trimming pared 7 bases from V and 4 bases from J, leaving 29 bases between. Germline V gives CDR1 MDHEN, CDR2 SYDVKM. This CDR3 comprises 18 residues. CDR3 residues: CASIPEINRVKGVYEQYF. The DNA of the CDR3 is TGTGCCAGCATCCCAGAGATTAACAGGGTCAAAGGGGTTTACGAGCAGTACTTC. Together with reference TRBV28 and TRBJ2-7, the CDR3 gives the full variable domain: DVKVTQSSRYLVKRTGEKVFLECVQDMDHENMFWYRQDPGLGLRLIYFSYDVKMKEKGDIPEGYSVSREKKERFSLILESASTNQTSMYLCASIPEINRVKGVYEQYFGPGTRLTVT.

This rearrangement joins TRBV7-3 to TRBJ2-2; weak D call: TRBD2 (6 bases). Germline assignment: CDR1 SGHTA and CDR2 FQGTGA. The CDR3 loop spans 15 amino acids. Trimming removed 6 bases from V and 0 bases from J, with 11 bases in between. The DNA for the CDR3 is TGTGCCAGCAGGGCCGGGAGCTCGAACACCGGGGAGCTGTTTTTT. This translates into CASRAGSSNTGELFF.

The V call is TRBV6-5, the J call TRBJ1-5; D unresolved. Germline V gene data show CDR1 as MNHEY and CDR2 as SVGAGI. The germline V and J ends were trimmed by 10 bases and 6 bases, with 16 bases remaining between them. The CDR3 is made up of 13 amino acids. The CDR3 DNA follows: TGTGCCACCCTAAGGACTGCGGGTCAGCCCCAGCATTTT. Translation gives CATLRTAGQPQHF.